This is a list of T cell receptor beta chains from one sample in a study of T cell changes during pregnancy in multiple sclerosis. Assay used: immunoSEQ multiplex PCR; TCRdb lists only in-frame clones, some missing. Here the sample spans about 110,000 clones, 80% to 95% being singletons. The sequencing used peripheral blood, collected after pregnancy. The receptors come from a female donor with multiple sclerosis, enrolled in a pregnancy study. Each CDR3 is given with its conserved first and last residue. A D gene is named only where the DNA matches it firmly. The size entry is marked missing in some rows and otherwise reads once, few, many or a size class.

CDR3	DNA	size	V	J	D
CAWSVPGLAPSWNEQFF	TGTGCCTGGAGTGTACCGGGACTAGCCCCTTCCTGGAATGAGCAGTTCTTC	once	TRBV30	TRBJ2-1	TRBD2
CASSALDRGFTEAFF	TGTGCCAGCAGCGCCCTGGACAGGGGGTTCACTGAAGCTTTCTTT	-	TRBV9	TRBJ1-1	TRBD1
CASSLGHTYEQYF	TGTGCCAGCAGCTTAGGACATACCTACGAGCAGTACTTC	-	TRBV7-2	TRBJ2-7	-
CAISESLAESDTQYF	TGTGCCATCAGTGAGTCGCTAGCTGAGTCAGATACGCAGTATTTT	-	TRBV10-3	TRBJ2-3	-
CASSSRDTPGYTF	TGTGCCAGCAGTTCACGGGACACCCCTGGCTACACCTTC	-	TRBV6-5	TRBJ1-2	-
CASSLKGLRDRTLQETQYF	TGTGCCAGCAGTTTAAAGGGCCTCCGGGACAGGACACTCCAAGAGACCCAGTACTTC	-	TRBV27	TRBJ2-5	TRBD1
CASSAIGFADTQYF	TGTGCCAGCAGCGCTATCGGGTTCGCAGATACGCAGTATTTT	-	TRBV9	TRBJ2-3	-
CASSLASRETQYF	TGCGCCAGCAGCTTGGCTAGCAGGGAGACCCAGTACTTC	-	TRBV5-1	TRBJ2-5	-
CAISDSSGGLYEQYF	TGTGCCATCAGTGATTCTTCAGGGGGACTCTACGAGCAGTACTTC	-	TRBV10-3	TRBJ2-7	-
CASSLPGLAGSNEQFF	TGTGCCAGCAGCTTGCCGGGACTAGCGGGGAGCAATGAGCAGTTCTTC	-	TRBV5-4	TRBJ2-1	TRBD2
CASSAQGQSEDTQYF	TGTGCCAGCAGCGCCCAGGGACAGTCAGAGGATACGCAGTATTTT	-	TRBV5-6	TRBJ2-3	TRBD1
CSATGGLETQYF	TGCAGCGCTACAGGGGGCTTAGAGACCCAGTACTTC	-	TRBV29-1	TRBJ2-5	TRBD1
CASSLPSTYEQYF	TGTGCCAGCAGCTTACCCAGTACCTACGAGCAGTACTTC	-	TRBV7-9	TRBJ2-7	-
CAWIAGGRAGELFF	TGTGCCTGGATAGCGGGGGGGCGGGCCGGGGAGCTGTTTTTT	-	TRBV30	TRBJ2-2	TRBD2
CASSSTYRGHEQYF	TGTGCCAGCAGCTCTACCTACAGGGGACACGAGCAGTACTTC	-	TRBV7-2	TRBJ2-7	TRBD1
CASSQVAGGRGDTQYF	TGCGCCAGCAGCCAAGTAGCAGGGGGCAGAGGAGATACGCAGTATTTT	-	TRBV4-1	TRBJ2-3	TRBD1
CASSLVAGATDTQYF	TGTGCCAGCAGCTTAGTAGCGGGGGCCACAGATACGCAGTATTTT	-	TRBV7-9	TRBJ2-3	TRBD2
CATSEDRAGNTIYF	TGTGCCACCAGCGAGGACAGGGCTGGAAACACCATATATTTT	once	TRBV15	TRBJ1-3	TRBD1
CASSQEVTSGGAGELFF	TGTGCCAGCAGCCAAGAGGTCACTAGCGGGGGGGCGGGGGAGCTGTTTTTT	-	TRBV4-2	TRBJ2-2	TRBD2
CASSPGAAETQYF	TGTGCCAGCTCACCGGGAGCGGCGGAGACCCAGTACTTC	-	TRBV18	TRBJ2-5	-
CASGRTSGGPYNEQFF	TGTGCCAGTGGACGAACTAGCGGGGGGCCATACAATGAGCAGTTCTTC	-	TRBV19	TRBJ2-1	TRBD2
CASSGTGGSAFF	TGTGCCAGCAGTGGAACAGGGGGCTCGGCTTTCTTT	once	TRBV6-5	TRBJ1-1	TRBD1
CASSRGNYGYTF	TGTGCCAGCAGCAGGGGTAACTATGGCTACACCTTC	-	TRBV6-5	TRBJ1-2	-
CAWSENTGTEKLFF	TGTGCCTGGAGTGAAAACACCGGGACAGAAAAACTGTTTTTT	-	TRBV30	TRBJ1-4	-
CASSPARGGPKETQYF	TGTGCCAGCTCACCTGCTAGGGGGGGCCCCAAAGAGACCCAGTACTTC	-	TRBV18	TRBJ2-5	-
CASTFAGQNSPLHF	TGCGCCAGCACCTTCGCGGGACAGAATTCACCCCTCCACTTT	-	TRBV23-1	TRBJ1-6	TRBD1
CSVDSASGGSGNEQFF	TGCAGCGTTGACTCGGCTAGCGGGGGCTCCGGCAATGAGCAGTTCTTC	-	TRBV29-1	TRBJ2-1	TRBD2
CASSQQGPGGGNEQFF	TGTGCCAGCAGCCAACAGGGGCCCGGGGGGGGCAATGAGCAGTTCTTC	-	TRBV4-2	TRBJ2-1	TRBD2
CASSWDRGSYNEQFF	TGTGCCAGCAGCTGGGACAGGGGCTCCTACAATGAGCAGTTCTTC	-	TRBV7-9	TRBJ2-1	TRBD1
CASSPQISGANVLTF	TGTGCCAGCAGCCCGCAGATCTCTGGGGCCAACGTCCTGACTTTC	-	TRBV7-3	TRBJ2-6	-
CASSPGAFIIHSYNEQFF	TGTGCCAGCAGCCCTGGGGCCTTTATTATTCACTCCTACAATGAGCAGTTCTTC	-	TRBV9	TRBJ2-1	-
CASSLAIGRGGTEAFF	TGTGCCAGCAGCTTAGCTATAGGTAGGGGGGGGACTGAAGCTTTCTTT	-	TRBV7-9	TRBJ1-1	-
CASSIGEGNTEAFF	TGTGCCAGTAGTATAGGGGAGGGGAACACTGAAGCTTTCTTT	-	TRBV19	TRBJ1-1	-